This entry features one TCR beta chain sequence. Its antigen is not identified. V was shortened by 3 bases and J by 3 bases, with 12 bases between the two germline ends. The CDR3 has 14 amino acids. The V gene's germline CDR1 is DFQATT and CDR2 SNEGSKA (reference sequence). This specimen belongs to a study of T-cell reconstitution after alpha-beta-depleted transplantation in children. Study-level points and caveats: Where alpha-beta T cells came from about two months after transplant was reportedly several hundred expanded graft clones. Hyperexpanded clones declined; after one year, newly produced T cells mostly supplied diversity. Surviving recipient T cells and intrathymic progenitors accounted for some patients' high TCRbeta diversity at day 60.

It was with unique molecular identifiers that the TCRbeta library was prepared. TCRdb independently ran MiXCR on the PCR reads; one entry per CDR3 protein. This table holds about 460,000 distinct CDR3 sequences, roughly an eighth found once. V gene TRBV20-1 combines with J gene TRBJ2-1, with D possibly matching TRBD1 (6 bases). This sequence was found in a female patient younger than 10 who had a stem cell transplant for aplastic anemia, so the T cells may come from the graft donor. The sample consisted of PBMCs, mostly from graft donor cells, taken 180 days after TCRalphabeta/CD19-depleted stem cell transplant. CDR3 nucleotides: TGCAGTGCTAGGGGGGCTAGGCACTACAATGAGCAGTTCTTC. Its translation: CSARGARHYNEQFF.